This TCR beta chain was obtained from a study of T-cell memory formation after mild COVID-19 (dated by TCRdb to 2020 to 2023). Looking at the study overall: Most TCR sequence clusters were specific to one of the two donors. T-cell clones expanding and contracting after mild COVID-19 in a couple of donors were tracked by longitudinal TCRalpha and TCRbeta repertoire sequencing. Two young, previously healthy adult volunteers, one female and one male, were included in the cohort. The paper's findings and limits, for the study overall: Only a couple of mild cases were covered by the study, and larger cohorts that include severe cases with pre-infection samples were considered necessary. Contracting CD4+ clones appeared mostly in the CM and EM memory subsets, whereas CD8+ clones were enriched in EMRA. SARS-CoV-2 specificity of the second-wave clones peaking on day 37 was not confirmed. Some responding clones were found in pre-infection memory, which suggests that pre-existing cross-reactive memory T cells took part in the SARS-CoV-2 response. Clones that contracted from day 15 to 85 showed balanced CD4/CD8 phenotypes, whereas a second wave of clones that expanded from day 15 to 37 leaned towards CD4+.

The instrument was an Illumina NovaSeq 6000. Using 5'RACE with constant-segment primers, TCRalpha and TCRbeta cDNA libraries were constructed, with sample barcodes and unique molecular identifiers added in the process. Trizol reagent was used to extract RNA from every sample. Libraries were amplified in two PCR steps, with a second sample barcode and Illumina TruSeq adapters added in the second step. Sequencing of the libraries was done on an Illumina NovaSeq, producing 2 x 150 bp paired-end reads. Per the original workflow: With migec v1.2.7, reads were demultiplexed and then collapsed into UMI-guided consensus sequences. Using mixcr v2.1.11, the UMI consensuses were aligned to TRA and TRB V and J templates and assembled into clonotypes. Expanded or contracted clonotypes were those called significant by both edgeR and NoisET, with noise models trained on biological replicates. For edgeR calls, the cutoffs were a false discovery rate-adjusted p below 0.01 and a log2 fold-change threshold of 1. As an exploratory analysis of dynamics, PCA with hierarchical clustering was applied to max-normalized trajectories of the 1000 most abundant clonotypes. Separately sequenced CD4+ and CD8+ repertoires were used to assign a CD4 or CD8 phenotype to each responding clone. In-frame beta chains were kept once TCRdb had trimmed the public reads at Q25 with fastp and called clones with MiXCR. Each entry merges the rows of one CDR3 protein and shows their most common DNA and genes. The V and J calls and clone size come from TCRdb's table, not from the authors' own analysis. In all, the sample holds 300,000 to 350,000 distinct CDR3 sequences, and roughly 13% of those were seen once. The ten biggest clones cover around 21% of the sample.

PBMCs were isolated by Ficoll-Paque density gradient centrifugation. This clonotype was recorded many times. What antigen it recognizes has not been identified. The record has no base qualities; no much larger clone is one base away. CDR1 and CDR2 are read off the germline V gene as SGHRS and YFSETQ. V gives up 4 bases and J gives up 2 bases, and the segment between their germline ends measures 6 bases. From its cysteine to its phenylalanine, the CDR3 spans 12 amino acids. Only the CDR3 DNA is retained, 36 bases long and in frame from the first base. The chain joins TRBV5-1 to TRBJ1-2; no D gene call is confident. Sequencing used PBMCs or a T cell subset sorted from them (not recorded which). The clonotype was recovered from a man between 18 and 29 years old who had mild COVID-19 (a few samples of this study predate the infection). The sample titles of this study are shuffled in the database, so cell type and time point are left out; the donor was told from shared clones. The DNA sequence is given as TGCGCCAGCAGCGTGGACAACTATGGCTACACCTTC. It is translated as CASSVDNYGYTF.